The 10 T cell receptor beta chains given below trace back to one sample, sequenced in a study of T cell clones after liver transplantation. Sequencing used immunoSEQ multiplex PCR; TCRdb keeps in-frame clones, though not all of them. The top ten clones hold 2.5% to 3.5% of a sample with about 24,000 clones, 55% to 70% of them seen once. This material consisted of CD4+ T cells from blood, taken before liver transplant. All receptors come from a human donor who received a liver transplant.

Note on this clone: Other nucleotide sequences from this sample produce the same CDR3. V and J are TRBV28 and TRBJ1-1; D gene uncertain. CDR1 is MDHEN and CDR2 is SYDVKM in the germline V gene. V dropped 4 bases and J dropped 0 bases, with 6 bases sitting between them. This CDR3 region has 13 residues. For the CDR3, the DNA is TGTGCCAGCAGTTCCCACATGAACACTGAAGCTTTCTTT. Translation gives CASSSHMNTEAFF.

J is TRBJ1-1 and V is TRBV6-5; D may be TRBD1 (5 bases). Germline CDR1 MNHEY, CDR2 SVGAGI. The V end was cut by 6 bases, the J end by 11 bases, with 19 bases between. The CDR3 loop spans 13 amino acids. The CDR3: CASSDFIGTSAFF. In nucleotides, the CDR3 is TGTGCCAGCAGCGACTTTATAGGGACCTCGGCTTTCTTT.

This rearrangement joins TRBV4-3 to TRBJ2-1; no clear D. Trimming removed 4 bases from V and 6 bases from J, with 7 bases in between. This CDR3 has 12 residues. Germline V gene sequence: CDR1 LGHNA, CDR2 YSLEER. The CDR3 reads CASSLWGNEQFF. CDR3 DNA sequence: TGCGCCAGCAGCCTCTGGGGCAATGAGCAGTTCTTC.

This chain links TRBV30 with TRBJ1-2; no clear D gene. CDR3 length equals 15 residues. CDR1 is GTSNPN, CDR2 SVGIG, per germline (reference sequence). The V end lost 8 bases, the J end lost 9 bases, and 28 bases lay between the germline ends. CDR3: CAVGSGGIGLLRYTF. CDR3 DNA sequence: TGTGCCGTCGGATCTGGCGGTATCGGCCTTCTCCGCTACACCTTC.

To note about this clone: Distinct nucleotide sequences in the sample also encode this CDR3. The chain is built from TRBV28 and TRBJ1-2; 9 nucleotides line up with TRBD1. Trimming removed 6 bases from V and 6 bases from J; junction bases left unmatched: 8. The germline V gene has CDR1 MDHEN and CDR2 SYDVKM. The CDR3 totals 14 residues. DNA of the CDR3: TGTGCCAGCAGCCGGGGACAGGGTCGAGATGGCTACACCTTC. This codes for CASSRGQGRDGYTF.

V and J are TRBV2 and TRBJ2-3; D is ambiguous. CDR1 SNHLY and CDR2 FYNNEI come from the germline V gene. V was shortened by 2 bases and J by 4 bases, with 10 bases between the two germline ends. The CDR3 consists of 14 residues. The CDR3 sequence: CASSESTVSDTQYF. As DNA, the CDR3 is TGTGCCAGCAGTGAATCCACCGTCTCAGATACGCAGTATTTT. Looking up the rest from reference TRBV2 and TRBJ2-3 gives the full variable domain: EPEVTQTPSHQVTQMGQEVILRCVPISNHLYFYWYRQILGQKVEFLVSFYNNEISEKSEIFDDQFSVERPDGSNFTLKIRSTKLEDSAMYFCASSESTVSDTQYFGPGTRLTVL.

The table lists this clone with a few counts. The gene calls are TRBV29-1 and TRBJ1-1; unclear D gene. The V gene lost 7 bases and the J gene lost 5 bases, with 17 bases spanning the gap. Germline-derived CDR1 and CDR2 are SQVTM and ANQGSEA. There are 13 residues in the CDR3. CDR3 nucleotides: TGCAGCGCCACAGCGCACGGGGTAACTGAAGCTTTCTTT. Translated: CSATAHGVTEAFF.

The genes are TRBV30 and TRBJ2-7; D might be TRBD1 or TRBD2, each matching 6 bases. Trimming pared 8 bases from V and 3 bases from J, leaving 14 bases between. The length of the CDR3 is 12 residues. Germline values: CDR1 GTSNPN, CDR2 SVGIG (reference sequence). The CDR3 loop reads CALGGPLYEQYF. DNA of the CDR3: TGTGCCCTAGGGGGGCCACTCTACGAGCAGTACTTC.

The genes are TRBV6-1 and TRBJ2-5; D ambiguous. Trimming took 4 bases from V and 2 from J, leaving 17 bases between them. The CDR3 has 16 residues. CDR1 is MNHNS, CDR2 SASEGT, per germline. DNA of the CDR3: TGTGCCAGCAGTGCACGTATTGCGAGTCAACAAGAGACCCAGTACTTC. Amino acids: CASSARIASQQETQYF.

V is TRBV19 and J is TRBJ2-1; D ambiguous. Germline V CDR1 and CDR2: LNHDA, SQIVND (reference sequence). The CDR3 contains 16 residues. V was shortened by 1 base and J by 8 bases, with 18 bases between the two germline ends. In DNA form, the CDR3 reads TGTGCCAGTAGTATAGTGTTCAGCACGCGTGGGGATGAGCAGTTCTTC. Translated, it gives CASSIVFSTRGDEQFF.